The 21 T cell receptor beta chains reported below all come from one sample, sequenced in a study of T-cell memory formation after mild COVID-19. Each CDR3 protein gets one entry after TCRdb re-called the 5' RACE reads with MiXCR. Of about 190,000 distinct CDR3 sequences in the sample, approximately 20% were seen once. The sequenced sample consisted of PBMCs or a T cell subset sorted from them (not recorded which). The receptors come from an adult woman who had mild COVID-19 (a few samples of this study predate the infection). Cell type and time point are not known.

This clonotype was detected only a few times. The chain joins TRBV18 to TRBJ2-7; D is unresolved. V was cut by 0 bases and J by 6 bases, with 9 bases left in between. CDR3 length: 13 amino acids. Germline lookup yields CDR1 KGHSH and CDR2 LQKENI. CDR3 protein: CASSPPVQREQYF. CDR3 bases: TGTGCCAGCTCACCACCTGTACAGCGCGAGCAGTACTTC.

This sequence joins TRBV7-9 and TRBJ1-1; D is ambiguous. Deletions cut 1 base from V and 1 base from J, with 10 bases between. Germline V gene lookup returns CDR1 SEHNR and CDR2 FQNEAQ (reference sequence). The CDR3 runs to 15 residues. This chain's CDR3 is CASSLEALKNTEAFF. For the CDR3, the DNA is TGTGCCAGCAGCTTAGAAGCATTAAAGAACACTGAAGCTTTCTTT.

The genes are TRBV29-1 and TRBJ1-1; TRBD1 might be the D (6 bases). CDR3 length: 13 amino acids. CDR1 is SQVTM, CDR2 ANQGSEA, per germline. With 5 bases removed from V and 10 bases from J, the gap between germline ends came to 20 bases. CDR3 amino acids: CSVKARGDQGAFF. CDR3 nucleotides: TGCAGCGTTAAAGCAAGGGGGGATCAAGGAGCTTTCTTT.

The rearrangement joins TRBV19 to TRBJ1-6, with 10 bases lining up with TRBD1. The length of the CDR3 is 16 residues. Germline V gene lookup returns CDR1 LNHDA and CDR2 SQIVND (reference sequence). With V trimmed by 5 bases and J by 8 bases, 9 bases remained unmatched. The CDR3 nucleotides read TGTGCCAGTAGTGTTTTAACCGGGACAGGGGATTCACCCCTCCACTTT. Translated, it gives CASSVLTGTGDSPLHF. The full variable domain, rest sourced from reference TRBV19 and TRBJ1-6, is DGGITQSPKYLFRKEGQNVTLSCEQNLNHDAMYWYRQDPGQGLRLIYYSQIVNDFQKGDIAEGYSVSREKKESFPLTVTSAQKNPTAFYLCASSVLTGTGDSPLHFGNGTRLTVT.

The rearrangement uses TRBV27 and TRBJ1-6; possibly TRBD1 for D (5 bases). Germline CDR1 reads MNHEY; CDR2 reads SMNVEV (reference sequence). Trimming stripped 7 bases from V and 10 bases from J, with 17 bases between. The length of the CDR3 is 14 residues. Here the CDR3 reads CASTLKGKWSPLHF. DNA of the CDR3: TGTGCCAGCACTCTCAAGGGGAAGTGGTCACCCCTCCACTTT.

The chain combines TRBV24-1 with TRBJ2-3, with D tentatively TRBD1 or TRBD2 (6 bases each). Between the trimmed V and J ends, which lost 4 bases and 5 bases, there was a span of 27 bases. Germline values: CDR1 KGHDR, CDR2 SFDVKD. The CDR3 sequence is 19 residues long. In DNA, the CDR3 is TGTGCCACCAGTGACAGAGCCGGAGGGGGGCCTGTAGGTAGAGATACGCAGTATTTT. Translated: CATSDRAGGGPVGRDTQYF.

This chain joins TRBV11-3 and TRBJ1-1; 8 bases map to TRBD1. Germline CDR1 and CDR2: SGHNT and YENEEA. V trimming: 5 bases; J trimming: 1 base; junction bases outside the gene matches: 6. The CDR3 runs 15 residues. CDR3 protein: CASSPLTGENTEAFF. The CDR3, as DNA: TGTGCCAGCAGCCCCCTGACAGGGGAGAACACTGAAGCTTTCTTT.

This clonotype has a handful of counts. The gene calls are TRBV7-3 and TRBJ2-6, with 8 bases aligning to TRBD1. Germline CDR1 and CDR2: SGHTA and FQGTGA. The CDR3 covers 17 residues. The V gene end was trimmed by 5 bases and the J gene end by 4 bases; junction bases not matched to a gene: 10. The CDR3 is CASSGQGLSSGANVLTF. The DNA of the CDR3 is TGTGCCAGCAGCGGACAGGGTTTAAGTTCCGGGGCCAACGTCCTGACTTTC.

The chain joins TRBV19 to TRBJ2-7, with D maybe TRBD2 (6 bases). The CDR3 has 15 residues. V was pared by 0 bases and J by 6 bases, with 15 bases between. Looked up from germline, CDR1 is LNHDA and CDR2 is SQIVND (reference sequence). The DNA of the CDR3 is TGTGCCAGTAGTATAGACACGGGAGTCCGATCCGAGCAGTACTTC. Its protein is CASSIDTGVRSEQYF. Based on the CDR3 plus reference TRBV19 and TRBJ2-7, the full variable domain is DGGITQSPKYLFRKEGQNVTLSCEQNLNHDAMYWYRQDPGQGLRLIYYSQIVNDFQKGDIAEGYSVSREKKESFPLTVTSAQKNPTAFYLCASSIDTGVRSEQYFGPGTRLTVT.

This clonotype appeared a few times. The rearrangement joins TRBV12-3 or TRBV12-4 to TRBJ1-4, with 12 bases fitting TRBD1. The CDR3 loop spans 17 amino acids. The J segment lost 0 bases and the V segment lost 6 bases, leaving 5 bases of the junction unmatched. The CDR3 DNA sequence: TGTGCCAGCAGCCTTGGGACAGGGGGCTCAACTAATGAAAAACTGTTTTTT. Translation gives CASSLGTGGSTNEKLFF.

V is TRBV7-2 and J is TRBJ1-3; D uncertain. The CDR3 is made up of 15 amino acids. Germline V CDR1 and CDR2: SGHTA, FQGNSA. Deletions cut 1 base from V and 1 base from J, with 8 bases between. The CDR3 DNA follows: TGTGCCAGCAGCTTAGTTCGGGCATCTGGAAACACCATATATTTT. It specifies CASSLVRASGNTIYF.

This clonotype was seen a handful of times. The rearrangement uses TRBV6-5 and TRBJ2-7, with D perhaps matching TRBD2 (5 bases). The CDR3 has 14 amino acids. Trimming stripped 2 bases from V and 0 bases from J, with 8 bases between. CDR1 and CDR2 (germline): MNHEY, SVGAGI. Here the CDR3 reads CASSYSSGSYEQYF. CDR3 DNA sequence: TGTGCCAGCAGTTACAGCAGCGGCTCCTACGAGCAGTACTTC.

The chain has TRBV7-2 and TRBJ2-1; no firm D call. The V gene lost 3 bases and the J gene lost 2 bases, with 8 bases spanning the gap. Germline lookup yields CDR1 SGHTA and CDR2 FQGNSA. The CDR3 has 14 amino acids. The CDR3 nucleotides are TGTGCCAGCAGCTTCGACCCGACCTACAATGAGCAGTTCTTC. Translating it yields CASSFDPTYNEQFF.

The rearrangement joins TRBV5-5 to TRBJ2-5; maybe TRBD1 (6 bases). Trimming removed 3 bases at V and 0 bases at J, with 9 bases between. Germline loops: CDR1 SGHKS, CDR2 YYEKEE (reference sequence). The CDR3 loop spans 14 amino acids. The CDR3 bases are TGTGCCAGCAGCTCCTGGACAGACCAAGAGACCCAGTACTTC. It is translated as CASSSWTDQETQYF.

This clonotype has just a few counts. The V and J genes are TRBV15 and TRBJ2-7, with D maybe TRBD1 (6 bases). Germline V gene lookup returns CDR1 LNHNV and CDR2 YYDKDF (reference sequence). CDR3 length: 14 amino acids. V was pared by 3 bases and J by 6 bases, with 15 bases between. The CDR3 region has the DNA TGTGCCACCAGCAGGCAGATGGCAGGGGTCGAGCAGTACTTC. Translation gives CATSRQMAGVEQYF. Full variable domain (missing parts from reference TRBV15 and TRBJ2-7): DAMVIQNPRYQVTQFGKPVTLSCSQTLNHNVMYWYQQKSSQAPKLLFHYYDKDFNNEADTPDNFQSRRPNTSFCFLDIRSPGLGDTAMYLCATSRQMAGVEQYFGPGTRLTVT.

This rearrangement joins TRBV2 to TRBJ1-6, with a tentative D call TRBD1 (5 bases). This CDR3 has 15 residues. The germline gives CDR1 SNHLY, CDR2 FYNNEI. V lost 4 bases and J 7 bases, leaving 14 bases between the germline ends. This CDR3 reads CASSVGAGTNSPLHF. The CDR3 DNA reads TGTGCCAGCAGTGTTGGGGCAGGGACGAATTCACCCCTCCACTTT.

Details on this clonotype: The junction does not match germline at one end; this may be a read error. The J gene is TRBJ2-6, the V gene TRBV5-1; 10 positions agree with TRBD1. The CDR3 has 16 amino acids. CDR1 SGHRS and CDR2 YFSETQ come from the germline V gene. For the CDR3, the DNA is TGCGCCAGCAGCCCGCATGCCGGGACAGGGGACAACGTCCTGACTTTC. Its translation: CASSPHAGTGDNVLTF.

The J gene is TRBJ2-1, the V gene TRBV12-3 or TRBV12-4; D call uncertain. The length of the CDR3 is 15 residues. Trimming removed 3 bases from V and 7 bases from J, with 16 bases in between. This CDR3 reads CASSLYSPSGNEQFF. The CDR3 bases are TGTGCCAGCAGTTTGTACTCCCCGTCGGGTAATGAGCAGTTCTTC.

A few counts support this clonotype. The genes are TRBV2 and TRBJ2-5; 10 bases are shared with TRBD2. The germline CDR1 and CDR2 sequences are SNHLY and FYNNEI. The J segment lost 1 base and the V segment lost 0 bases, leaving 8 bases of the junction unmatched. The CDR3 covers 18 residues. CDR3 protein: CASSEAGLAGALQETQYF. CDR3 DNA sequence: TGTGCCAGCAGTGAAGCTGGGCTAGCGGGAGCGCTCCAAGAGACCCAGTACTTC.

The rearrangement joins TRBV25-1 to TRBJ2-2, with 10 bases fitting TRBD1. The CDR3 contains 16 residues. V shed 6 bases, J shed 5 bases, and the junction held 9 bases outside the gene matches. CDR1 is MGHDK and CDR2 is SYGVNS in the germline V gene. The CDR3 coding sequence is TGTGCCAGCAGAGTGGGGGGACAGGGGCTAACCGGGGAGCTGTTTTTT. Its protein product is CASRVGGQGLTGELFF.

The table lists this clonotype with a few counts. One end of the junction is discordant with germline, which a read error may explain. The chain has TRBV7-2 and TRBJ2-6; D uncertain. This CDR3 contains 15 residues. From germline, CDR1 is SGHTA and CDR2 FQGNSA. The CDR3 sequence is CASSSPDPGTNVLTF. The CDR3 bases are TGTGCCAGCAGCTCACCCGACCCTGGGACCAACGTCCTGACTTTC.